The source of this T cell receptor (beta chain) is a study of blood T cell repertoires in COVID-19. Whole-study context: Sites across the United States, Italy and Spain contributed samples from acute and convalescent COVID-19. Sample material is recorded as cDNA or gDNA derived from T cells, B-cell-depleted T cells, or PBMCs.

In the source study's methods: Amplification with reference gene primers provided the estimates of nucleated cell counts. TCRdb's table, derived via immunoSEQ multiplex PCR, lists solely in-frame clones and lacks some. V and J calls and clone size are as listed in that table; D and trimming were resolved from the DNA. The table includes about 83,000 clones, 80% to 90% detected once. The CDR3 spans 15 residues. Between the trimmed V and J ends, which lost 4 bases and 7 bases, there was a span of 20 bases. CDR1 is LGHDT and CDR2 is YNNKEL in the germline V gene (reference sequence). Source material: peripheral blood. V gene TRBV3-1 (or the pseudogene TRBV3-2) combines with J gene TRBJ2-7; no definite D call. This clonotype was sampled from a woman of 80 years or more with acute or convalescent COVID-19. The CDR3 bases are TGTGCCAGCAGCCGAACCCTACCGTTGGTTGAGGAGCAGTACTTC. Its translation: CASSRTLPLVEEQYF.